Sequencing of this TCR beta chain was carried out in a study of identical twins. CDR1 and CDR2 (germline): MGHRA, YSYEKL. V shed 3 bases and J 10 bases; nucleotides not matched to a gene: 6. There are 14 residues in the CDR3. Template switching supplied a universal primer site; unique molecular identifiers were carried on the cDNA. MiXCR, applied by TCRdb to the 5' RACE reads, yields one record per CDR3 protein. The sample lists about 810,000 distinct CDR3 sequences; 9% to 15% were seen once. This same sample was also part of a study on yellow fever vaccine responses in identical twins.

The chain joins TRBV4-1 to TRBJ2-1, with TRBD1 identical over 10 bases. This receptor was obtained from a woman under 30 in good health. Sequences were obtained from PBMCs. The CDR3 region has the DNA TGCGCCAGCAGCCAGGGACAGGGGTTAAACGAGCAGTTCTTC. Translation: CASSQGQGLNEQFF.